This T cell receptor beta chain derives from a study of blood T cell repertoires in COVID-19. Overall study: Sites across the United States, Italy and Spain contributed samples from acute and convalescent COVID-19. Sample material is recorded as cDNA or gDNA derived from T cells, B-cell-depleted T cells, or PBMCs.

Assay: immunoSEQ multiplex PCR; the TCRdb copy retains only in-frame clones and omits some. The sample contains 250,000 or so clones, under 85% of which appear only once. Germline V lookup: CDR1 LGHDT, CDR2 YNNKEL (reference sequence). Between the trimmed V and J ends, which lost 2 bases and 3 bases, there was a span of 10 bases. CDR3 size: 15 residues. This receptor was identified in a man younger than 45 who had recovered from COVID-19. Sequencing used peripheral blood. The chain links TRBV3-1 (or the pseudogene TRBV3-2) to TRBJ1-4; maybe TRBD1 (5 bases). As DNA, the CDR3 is TGTGCCAGCAGCCAACAGGGCGCTTCTAATGAAAAACTGTTTTTT. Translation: CASSQQGASNEKLFF.